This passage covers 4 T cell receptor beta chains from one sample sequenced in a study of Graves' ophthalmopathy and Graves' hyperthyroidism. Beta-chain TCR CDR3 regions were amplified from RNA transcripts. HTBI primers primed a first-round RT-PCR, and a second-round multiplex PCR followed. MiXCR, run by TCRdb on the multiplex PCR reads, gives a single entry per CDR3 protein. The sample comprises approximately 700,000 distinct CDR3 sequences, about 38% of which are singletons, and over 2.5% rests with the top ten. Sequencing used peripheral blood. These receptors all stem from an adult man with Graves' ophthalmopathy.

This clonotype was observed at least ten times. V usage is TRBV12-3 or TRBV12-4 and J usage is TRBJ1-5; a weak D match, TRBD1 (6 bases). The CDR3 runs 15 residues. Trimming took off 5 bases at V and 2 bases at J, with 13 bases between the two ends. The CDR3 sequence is CASSLAQGRNQPQHF. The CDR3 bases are TGTGCCAGCAGTCTGGCACAGGGACGCAATCAGCCCCAGCATTTT.

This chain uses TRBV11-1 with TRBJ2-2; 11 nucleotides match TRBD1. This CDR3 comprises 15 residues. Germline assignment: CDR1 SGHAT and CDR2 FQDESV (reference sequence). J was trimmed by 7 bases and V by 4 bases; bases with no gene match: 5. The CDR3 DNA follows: TGTGCCAGCAGCTCAAGGGACAGGGGGATCGGGGAGCTGTTTTTT. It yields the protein CASSSRDRGIGELFF.

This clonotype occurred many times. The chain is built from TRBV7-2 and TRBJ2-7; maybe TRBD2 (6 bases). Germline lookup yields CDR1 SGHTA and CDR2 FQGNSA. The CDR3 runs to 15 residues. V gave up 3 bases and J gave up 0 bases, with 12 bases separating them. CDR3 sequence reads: CASSLAVGSSYEQYF. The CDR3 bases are TGTGCCAGCAGCTTGGCGGTCGGGAGCTCCTACGAGCAGTACTTC.

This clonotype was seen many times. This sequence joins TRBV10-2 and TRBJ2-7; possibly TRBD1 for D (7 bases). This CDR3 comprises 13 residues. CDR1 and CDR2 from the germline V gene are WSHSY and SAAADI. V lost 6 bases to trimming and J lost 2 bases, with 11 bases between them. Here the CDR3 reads CASREGQTYEQYF. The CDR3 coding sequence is TGCGCCAGCAGGGAGGGACAGACCTACGAGCAGTACTTC.